The rows below give T cell receptor beta chains drawn from one sample of a study of CD8 T cells in Susac syndrome. TCRdb reprocessed the immunoSEQ multiplex PCR reads via MiXCR and lists one record per CDR3 protein. This sample has some 210,000 distinct CDR3 sequences, with about 95% found just once. Sequenced input: CD4+ T cells from PBMCs. The source of these receptors is a human donor with Susac syndrome. Both conserved end residues are part of each CDR3. The order of the fields is J gene, CDR3 length, V gene, D gene, clone size, CDR3 protein, CDR3 DNA. A D gene is named only where the DNA matches it firmly. Rows give clone size only sometimes, using once, few, many, or a class for an expanded clone.

TRBJ2-7	15	TRBV18	-	-	CASSPLDSGFHEQYF	TGTGCCAGCTCACCACTGGACAGTGGATTCCACGAGCAGTACTTC
TRBJ1-5	15	TRBV6-2/TRBV6-3	-	-	CASSGTIRGRQPQHF	TGTGCCAGCAGTGGTACCATCAGGGGCAGACAGCCCCAGCATTTT
TRBJ1-3	16	TRBV20-1	-	-	CSAFLPRLSSGNTIYF	TGCAGTGCTTTCCTACCCAGGCTTTCCTCTGGAAACACCATATATTTT
TRBJ1-2	16	TRBV5-1	-	-	CASSLEAEGWVGGYTF	TGCGCCAGCAGCTTGGAGGCAGAGGGTTGGGTAGGAGGCTACACCTTC
TRBJ2-3	16	TRBV7-2	-	-	CASSPRPRASTDTQYF	TGTGCCAGCAGCCCCCGCCCGCGGGCTAGCACAGATACGCAGTATTTT
TRBJ1-2	13	TRBV11-2	TRBD1	-	CASTQTGVNGYTF	TGTGCCAGCACCCAGACAGGGGTGAATGGCTACACCTTC
TRBJ1-4	15	TRBV19	TRBD1	few	CASSTRTGPNEKLFF	TGTGCCAGTAGTACGAGGACAGGGCCTAATGAAAAACTTTTTTTT
TRBJ2-7	15	TRBV29-1	-	-	CSVEWRRQPPYEQYF	TGCAGCGTTGAATGGCGGCGCCAACCACCCTACGAGCAGTACTTC
TRBJ2-5	16	TRBV3-1	TRBD2	-	CASSQGVPSGGETQYF	TGTGCCAGCAGCCAAGGAGTCCCTAGCGGGGGAGAGACCCAGTACTTC
TRBJ1-1	13	TRBV11-2	-	-	CASSLAQPPQAFF	TGTGCCAGCAGCTTAGCGCAACCCCCTCAGGCTTTCTTT
TRBJ2-1	15	TRBV6-1	-	-	CASSDKGVSYNEQFF	TGTGCCAGCAGTGACAAGGGGGTAAGCTACAATGAGCAGTTCTTC
TRBJ2-4	15	TRBV28	-	-	CASSLPGEAKNIQYF	TGTGCCAGCAGTTTACCAGGGGAAGCCAAAAACATTCAGTACTTC
TRBJ2-4	15	TRBV7-3	-	-	CASSLGPGGENIQYF	TGTGCCAGCAGCTTGGGTCCAGGGGGGGAAAACATTCAGTACTTC
TRBJ2-5	19	TRBV20-1	TRBD2	-	CSASRVASGLLGGQETQYF	TGCAGTGCTAGTAGGGTGGCTAGCGGCCTTCTCGGAGGGCAAGAGACCCAGTACTTC
TRBJ2-3	17	TRBV30	TRBD2	-	CAWSGGTFSGLADTQYF	TGTGCCTGGAGTGGGGGGACCTTCTCAGGACTAGCAGATACGCAGTATTTT
TRBJ2-6	18	TRBV4-1	TRBD1	-	CASSHPTGGRDGANVLTF	TGCGCCAGCAGCCATCCGACAGGGGGCAGGGATGGGGCCAACGTCCTGACTTTC
TRBJ2-7	14	TRBV27	-	-	CASSLQQGWYEQYF	TGTGCCAGCAGTTTACAACAGGGATGGTACGAGCAGTACTTC
TRBJ1-6	17	TRBV10-3	TRBD1	-	CAIRGDRGRSYNSPLHF	TGTGCCATCAGGGGGGACAGGGGGCGATCCTATAATTCACCCCTCCACTTT
TRBJ1-1	15	TRBV20-1	TRBD1	-	CSARDRGRADTEAFF	TGCAGTGCCCGTGACAGGGGGAGGGCGGACACTGAAGCTTTCTTT
TRBJ1-6	13	TRBV20-1	TRBD1	-	CSASRDRVSPLHF	TGCAGTGCCAGCCGGGACAGGGTTTCACCCCTCCACTTT
TRBJ1-5	13	TRBV6-5	-	-	CASRVDSNQPQHF	TGTGCCAGCAGAGTGGATAGCAATCAGCCCCAGCATTTT
TRBJ2-1	13	TRBV6-4	-	-	CASSVGRGDEQFF	TGTGCCAGCAGTGTGGGTAGGGGCGATGAGCAGTTCTTC
TRBJ1-1	14	TRBV25-1	TRBD1	-	CASSRTGSGTEAFF	TGTGCCAGCAGTCGGACAGGGAGTGGAACTGAAGCTTTCTTT
TRBJ2-1	15	TRBV9	-	-	CASSVGPRFDNEQFF	TGTGCCAGCAGCGTCGGCCCCAGGTTCGACAATGAGCAGTTCTTC
TRBJ2-3	15	TRBV7-3	-	-	CASSFPGPRTDTQYF	TGTGCCAGCAGCTTCCCGGGACCCCGCACAGATACGCAGTATTTT
TRBJ2-7	13	TRBV28	-	-	CASSWDTSYEQYF	TGTGCCAGTTCTTGGGACACTTCCTACGAGCAGTACTTC
TRBJ1-6	15	TRBV9	TRBD1	-	CASSVGGQGRSPLHF	TGTGCCAGCAGCGTAGGGGGACAGGGAAGATCACCCCTCCACTTT
TRBJ1-5	15	TRBV28	-	-	CASSFGQVPLGPQHF	TGTGCCAGCAGTTTTGGGCAGGTTCCCCTTGGGCCCCAGCATTTT
TRBJ1-1	15	TRBV6-5	TRBD1	-	CASSYSGQGFTEAFF	TGTGCCAGCAGTTACTCAGGACAGGGGTTCACTGAAGCTTTCTTT
TRBJ1-5	15	TRBV5-8	-	-	CASSLFVGGNQPQHF	TGTGCCAGCAGCTTGTTTGTTGGTGGAAATCAGCCCCAGCATTTT
TRBJ1-1	14	TRBV7-9	-	-	CASSQEAGATEAFF	TGTGCCAGCAGCCAGGAGGCGGGAGCCACTGAAGCTTTCTTT
TRBJ2-1	14	TRBV20-1	-	-	CSARVPGGLNEQFF	TGCAGTGCTAGAGTACCGGGGGGCCTCAATGAGCAGTTCTTC
TRBJ1-1	11	TRBV29-1	-	-	CSSSPEFEAFF	TGCAGCTCCTCCCCCGAGTTTGAAGCTTTCTTT
TRBJ1-1	14	TRBV6-5	-	-	CASSLNTADTEAFF	TGTGCCAGCAGTTTGAATACAGCAGACACTGAAGCTTTCTTT
TRBJ1-2	12	TRBV29-1	-	-	CSVEGELEGYTF	TGCAGCGTTGAAGGGGAACTTGAGGGCTACACCTTC
TRBJ2-3	16	TRBV4-1	-	-	CASSQGGSSRTDTQYF	TGCGCCAGCAGCCAAGGTGGGTCTAGCCGCACAGATACGCAGTATTTT
TRBJ2-1	15	TRBV2	-	-	CASSLKGVKLGEQFF	TGTGCCAGCAGTCTGAAGGGTGTAAAGTTGGGTGAGCAGTTCTTC
TRBJ1-1	12	TRBV12-3/TRBV12-4	-	once	CASRRADTEAFF	TGTGCCAGCAGACGGGCGGACACTGAAGCTTTCTTT
TRBJ1-1	14	TRBV5-4	-	-	CASSLPLRNTEAFF	TGTGCCAGCAGCTTGCCCCTGAGGAACACTGAAGCTTTCTTT
TRBJ1-1	13	TRBV6-2/TRBV6-3	-	-	CASSRPGGTEAFF	TGTGCCAGCAGCCGACCTGGGGGCACTGAAGCTTTCTTT
TRBJ2-3	14	TRBV20-1	TRBD2	-	CSAPTSGGSDTQYF	TGCAGTGCCCCGACTAGCGGGGGATCAGATACGCAGTATTTT
TRBJ2-5	17	TRBV27	TRBD1	-	CASSFQVRQGLQETQYF	TGTGCCAGCAGTTTCCAGGTTCGACAGGGCCTCCAAGAGACCCAGTACTTC
TRBJ2-3	17	TRBV11-2	-	few	CASSSPGWVSGTDTQYF	TGTGCCAGCAGCTCCCCGGGGTGGGTGAGTGGCACAGATACGCAGTATTTT
TRBJ2-1	16	TRBV4-2	TRBD2	-	CASSQGHSGGNNEQFF	TGTGCCAGCAGCCAAGGTCACAGCGGGGGAAACAATGAGCAGTTCTTC
TRBJ2-5	13	TRBV10-3	-	-	CAISEQIEETQYF	TGTGCCATCAGCGAGCAGATAGAGGAGACCCAGTACTTC
TRBJ2-7	16	TRBV14	-	-	CASSPLRGERSYEQYF	TGTGCCAGCAGTCCTCTTAGGGGGGAGAGGTCCTACGAGCAGTACTTC
TRBJ2-1	12	TRBV25-1	-	-	CASSDSLTREFF	TGTGCCAGCAGTGATAGTTTGACCAGGGAGTTCTTC
TRBJ2-7	15	TRBV7-2	TRBD2	-	CASSSQRGGLYEQYF	TGTGCCAGCAGCTCACAGCGGGGGGGCCTATACGAGCAGTACTTC
TRBJ2-5	16	TRBV15	TRBD2	once	CATSRDRGGGRETQYF	TGTGCCACCAGCAGAGATCGGGGCGGGGGAAGAGAGACCCAGTACTTC
TRBJ1-2	13	TRBV3-1	-	-	CASSLPTGYGYTF	TGTGCCAGCAGCCTACCCACAGGGTATGGCTACACCTTC
TRBJ2-1	14	TRBV25-1	TRBD1	-	CASSESYRGNEQFF	TGTGCCAGCAGTGAATCCTACAGGGGGAATGAGCAGTTCTTC